This T cell receptor (beta chain) originates from a study of cytomegalovirus exposure and HLA in healthy donors. Study outcomes and limitations: Upon later analysis, HLA-associated TCR beta chains proved more clonally expanded than other, equally common chains. Sequencing likely generated an artifact that appeared as a cluster of highly shared sequence variants. Later analysis showed most CMV-associated TCR beta chains appearing HLA-restricted.

Trimming took off 0 bases at V and 4 bases at J, with 18 bases between the two ends. This CDR3 region has 17 residues. Germline V gives CDR1 LNHNV, CDR2 YYDKDF (reference sequence). PCR was performed using 60 Vbeta and 13 Jbeta primers. Libraries were prepared by immunoSEQ multiplex PCR; TCRdb keeps only in-frame clonotypes and omits some of them. Altogether approximately 190,000 clones are present, 81% being singletons, with the ten largest covering about 3.8%. Of note for this clone: Its antigen remains unidentified.

The TCR was taken from a man aged 50 to 59 in good health and CMV-seronegative. The rearrangement joins TRBV15 to TRBJ2-5; maybe TRBD2 (6 bases). Sequencing used PBMCs. CDR3 loop: CATSRDRVAATRETQYF. The DNA of the CDR3 is TGTGCCACCAGCAGAGATAGGGTAGCGGCGACCCGAGAGACCCAGTACTTC.